Detailed here is one TCR beta chain. This clone's antigen is unknown. The sample holds no much larger clone one base away, and base qualities are not on file. This sample was taken from a study of T cell repertoires in ileal Crohn's disease (dated by TCRdb to about 2019). Broadly, across the study: The median duration of disease was 6 to 10 years, and at the time of surgery 35% of patients were active smokers. All patients had surgery for a complication: stricturing disease in around 60% and penetrating disease in roughly 40%. Roughly half of the patients were given postoperative therapy, with 15 to 20 on anti-TNF agents and about ten on thiopurines. A prospective multicentre cohort supplied the roughly 59 Crohn's disease patients whose TCR repertoires were analysed. The study was conducted in parallel with a multicentre cohort built to find predictors of early endoscopic recurrence after ileocolonic resection. A Rutgeerts score higher than i0 was the definition used for endoscopic postoperative recurrence. A total of 171 mucosal samples from 60 or so patients were sequenced, collected from several sites on the surgical specimen as well as at postoperative endoscopy.

The CDR3 sequence holds 14 residues, the cysteine and phenylalanine included. CDR3 DNA is the only sequence kept; it has 42 bases, read in frame from the first base. The junction shows trimming of 5 bases on V and 6 bases on J, and the gene matches do not reach 5 bases of it. The germline V gene encodes CDR1 SEHNR and CDR2 FQNEAQ (reference sequence). Eligible patients were adults with ileal or ileocolonic Crohn's disease who had an indication for ileocolonic resection. Before DNA extraction, whole ileal mucosal biopsies were kept frozen at -80 degrees C. Genomic DNA was extracted from frozen whole biopsies with a TRizol-based method and quantified on a NanoDrop 2000 spectrophotometer. For commercial TCRB immunosequencing, about 0.45 micrograms of biopsy DNA were submitted for each sample. A two-step, amplification bias-controlled multiplex PCR was used by Adaptive Biotechnology to amplify CDR3 regions from genomic DNA. In the first PCR, primers covered every V and J gene segment, and in the second PCR, barcodes and Illumina adapters were added. CDR3 libraries were sequenced on an Illumina instrument. The source study handled its data this way. The analysis drew on both the pipelines supplied by the vendor and custom analysis of the raw data in R/Bioconductor running R version 3.3.0. Clonality, which ranges from 0 to 1, was calculated as the inverse of the normalised Shannon entropy across all productive clones. High-frequency clones were defined as the share of the repertoire occupied by the top 100 clones, with only clones passing a 95% confidence test being retained. Overlap between samples was measured with the Morisita-Horn index, while repertoire diversity was measured with the Simpson index. This is the immuneACCESS table as TCRdb keeps it, with only in-frame sequences that have V and J called. A part of the clones is gone; compared with another copy, unresolved V genes explain less than half, and the rest is unexplained. The DNA gave D and trimming, while V, J and clone size come from that table. For this sample there are 7,000 or so clones; 72% appear just once. Of the sample, approximately 10% is held by the ten largest clones.

What the study reported, not specific to this receptor: Only a subgroup of patients, of unstated size, had their mucosal CD4 and CD8 T cells sorted and sequenced. Sorted CD8 T cells carried more high-frequency clones than CD4 T cells, suggesting mucosal expansions were mainly CD8. A significantly higher proportion of clonal expansions was observed in active smokers at surgery than in non-smokers (about 25% vs 18%, p=0.02). Endoscopic recurrence was found to be associated with higher high-frequency clone percentages at surgery, and recurrence was observed in all patients with clonality above 26.8% (18/57).

The source material was ileal tissue. The sequence was obtained from an adult with Crohn's disease. The chain is made from TRBV7-9 and TRBJ1-5, and 9 junction bases match TRBD1. The sequenced DNA is TGTGCCAGCAGCCCCGACAGGGGGAGTCAGCCCCAGCATTTT. The encoded protein is CASSPDRGSQPQHF. The reference TRBV7-9 and TRBJ1-5 proteins fill in what lies around the CDR3, so the full variable domain reads DTGVSQNPRHKITKRGQNVTFRCDPISEHNRLYWYRQTLGQGPEFLTYFQNEAQLEKSRLLSDRFSAERPKGSFSTLEIQRTEQGDSAMYLCASSPDRGSQPQHFGDGTRLSIL.